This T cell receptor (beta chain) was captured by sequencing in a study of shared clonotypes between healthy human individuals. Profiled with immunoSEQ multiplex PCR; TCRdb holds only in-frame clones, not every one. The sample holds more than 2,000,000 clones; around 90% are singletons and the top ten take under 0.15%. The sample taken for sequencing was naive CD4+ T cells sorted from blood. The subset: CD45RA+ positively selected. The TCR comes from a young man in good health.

The CDR3 coding sequence is TGTGCCAGCAGCAAGGGGAGGTGGAGCGGGGCGGGGGACTACGAGCAGTACTTC. Translation: CASSKGRWSGAGDYEQYF. V gene TRBV21-1 combines with J gene TRBJ2-7; the table gives TRBD2 as D, unverified against the DNA. TRBV21-1 is a pseudogene locus. The length of the CDR3 is 18 residues.